These 3 T cell receptor beta chains share one sample of origin, sequenced in a study of T cells in Graves' hyperthyroidism and ophthalmopathy. RNA transcripts served as the template for amplifying TCR beta CDR3 regions. Researchers ran a first-round RT-PCR on the TCR CDR3 using the HTBI primer set. TCRdb recomputed calls from the multiplex PCR reads with MiXCR, one row per CDR3 protein. This sample has 550,000 to 800,000 distinct CDR3 sequences, with around a sixth found just once. Sequencing input: blood. These receptors all come from a man in his fifties with Graves' hyperthyroidism.

This clonotype has at least ten counts. The genes are TRBV24-1 and TRBJ2-5; D call uncertain. CDR1 is KGHDR, CDR2 SFDVKD, per germline. The CDR3 consists of 13 residues. Trimming left V 1 base short and J 5 bases short, with 7 bases between. This chain's CDR3 is CATSDFADETQYF. Written as DNA, the CDR3 is TGTGCCACCAGTGATTTTGCCGATGAGACCCAGTACTTC.

This clonotype was observed a handful of times. At one end, the junction sequence differs from germline, possibly due to a read error. The CDR3 loop is CASRIEFGTASHEQYF. Written as DNA, the CDR3 is TGTGCCAGCCGCATTGAATTCGGGACAGCCTCCCACGAGCAGTACTTC. The rearrangement links TRBV28 to TRBJ2-7; 7 nucleotides match TRBD1. There are 16 residues in the CDR3. The germline V gene has CDR1 MDHEN and CDR2 SYDVKM.

This clonotype was counted many times. The gene calls are TRBV7-9 and TRBJ1-6, with 8 bases matching TRBD1. Germline values: CDR1 SEHNR, CDR2 FQNEAQ (reference sequence). The CDR3 covers 17 residues. With 4 bases clipped from V and 2 bases from J, the junction kept 7 bases outside the gene matches. CDR3 protein: CASSSPDRETYNSPLHF. CDR3 in DNA: TGTGCCAGCAGCTCACCGGACAGGGAAACCTATAATTCACCCCTCCACTTT.